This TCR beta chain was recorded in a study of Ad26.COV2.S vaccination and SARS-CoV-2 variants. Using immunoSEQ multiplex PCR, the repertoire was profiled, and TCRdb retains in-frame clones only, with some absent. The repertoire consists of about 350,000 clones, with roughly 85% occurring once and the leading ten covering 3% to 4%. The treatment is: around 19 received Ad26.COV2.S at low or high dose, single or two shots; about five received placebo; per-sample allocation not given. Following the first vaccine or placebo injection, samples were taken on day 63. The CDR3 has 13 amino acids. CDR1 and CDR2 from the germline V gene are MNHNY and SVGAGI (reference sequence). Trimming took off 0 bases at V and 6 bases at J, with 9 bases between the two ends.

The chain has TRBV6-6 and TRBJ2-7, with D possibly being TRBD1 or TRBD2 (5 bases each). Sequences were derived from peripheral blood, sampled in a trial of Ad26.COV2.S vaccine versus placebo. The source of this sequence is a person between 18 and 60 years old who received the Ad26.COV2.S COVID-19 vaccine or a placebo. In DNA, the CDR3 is TGTGCCAGCAGTTACTCGGGGGAACTCGAGCAGTACTTC. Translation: CASSYSGELEQYF.